This is a list of T cell receptor beta chains from one sample in a study of T cells in localized non-small cell lung cancer. Sequencing used immunoSEQ multiplex PCR; TCRdb keeps in-frame clones, though not all of them. Of nearly 11,000 clones listed, around 82% are singletons. The specimen was peripheral blood mononuclear cells, collected before any cancer treatment. The source is a female donor at least 60 years old with stage II lung adenocarcinoma. Both conserved end residues are part of each CDR3. Fields, in order: J gene, V gene, clone size, D gene, CDR3 protein, CDR3 DNA. The D gene is left open where the match is weak. Rows give clone size only sometimes, using once, few, many, or a class for an expanded clone.

>TRBJ1-5|TRBV27|-|-
CASSLSVAQPQHF
TGTGCCAGCAGTTTGTCTGTGGCCCAGCCCCAGCATTTT
>TRBJ2-7|TRBV6-1|-|-
CASSESKKIRGEQYF
TGTGCCAGCAGTGAATCTAAAAAAATTCGGGGCGAGCAGTACTTC
>TRBJ1-2|TRBV6-1|few|-
CASSELNYGYTF
TGTGCCAGCAGCGAACTCAACTATGGCTACACCTTC
>TRBJ2-1|TRBV5-4|once|-
CASSLAGEGAVEQFF
TGTGCCAGCAGCTTGGCAGGGGAGGGGGCAGTTGAGCAGTTCTTC
>TRBJ2-3|TRBV28|-|-
CASSPRGGTAQYF
TGTGCCAGCAGTCCCAGGGGGGGGACTGCGCAGTATTTT
>TRBJ2-7|TRBV15|-|-
CATSRDPGQSYEQYF
TGTGCCACCAGCAGAGATCCAGGACAGTCCTACGAGCAGTACTTC
>TRBJ2-2|TRBV30|-|-
CAWSVARVGTGELFF
TGTGCCTGGAGTGTAGCCAGGGTGGGGACCGGGGAGCTGTTTTTT
>TRBJ1-2|TRBV15|-|TRBD1
CATSRGGTGGGYTF
TGTGCCACCAGCAGAGGCGGGACAGGGGGGGGCTACACCTTC
>TRBJ1-2|TRBV28|-|TRBD1
CASSMTGPYGYTF
TGTGCCAGCAGTATGACAGGGCCCTATGGCTACACCTTC
>TRBJ1-5|TRBV10-3|-|TRBD1
CAISESAGQTTYQPQHF
TGTGCCATCAGTGAGTCGGCGGGACAGACGACGTATCAGCCCCAGCATTTT
>TRBJ1-1|TRBV4-1|-|TRBD1
CASSQGDRWSGTEAFF
TGCGCCAGCAGCCAAGGGGACAGGTGGTCCGGCACTGAAGCTTTCTTT
>TRBJ2-7|TRBV27|-|-
CASSKIPQATYEQYF
TGTGCCAGCAGTAAGATTCCACAGGCCACCTACGAGCAGTACTTC
>TRBJ1-1|TRBV7-7|-|-
CASRLAMNTEAFF
TGTGCTAGCAGGCTGGCAATGAACACTGAAGCTTTCTTT
>TRBJ1-1|TRBV21-1|-|-
CASSKEGNTEAFF
TGTGCCAGCAGCAAAGAGGGAAACACTGAAGCTTTCTTT
>TRBJ2-2|TRBV4-2|-|TRBD1
CASSPLGTESGELFF
TGTGCCAGCAGCCCCCTAGGGACAGAGAGCGGGGAGCTGTTTTTT
>TRBJ2-3|TRBV6-1|-|-
CAVLPGPTDTQYF
TGTGCCGTTCTGCCTGGGCCCACAGATACGCAGTATTTT
>TRBJ2-2|TRBV6-1|-|-
CASSEWRTDFPPNTGELFF
TGTGCCAGCAGTGAATGGAGGACAGACTTCCCCCCGAACACCGGGGAGCTGTTTTTT
>TRBJ1-2|TRBV4-3|-|-
CASSQDSRGGRYGYTF
TGCGCCAGCAGCCAAGATTCGAGGGGTGGAAGGTATGGCTACACCTTC
>TRBJ1-4|TRBV5-4|-|-
CASSLFVGEKLFF
TGTGCCAGCAGCTTGTTTGTCGGTGAAAAACTGTTTTTT
>TRBJ2-3|TRBV7-8|-|TRBD2
CASSPLAGYTDTQYF
TGTGCCAGCAGCCCGCTAGCGGGATACACAGATACGCAGTATTTT
>TRBJ1-1|TRBV20-1|-|-
CSARTSLGAFF
TGCAGTGCTCGGACCTCCTTGGGGGCTTTCTTT
>TRBJ1-2|TRBV28|-|-
CASSPAGANYGYTF
TGTGCCAGCAGCCCCGCTGGAGCTAACTATGGCTACACCTTC
>TRBJ2-7|TRBV7-9|-|-
CASSRTGGFEQYF
TGTGCCAGCAGTAGGACCGGAGGGTTCGAGCAGTACTTC
>TRBJ2-3|TRBV7-2|-|-
CASSPTRALDTQYF
TGTGCCAGCAGCCCTACCAGGGCCCTAGATACGCAGTATTTT
>TRBJ1-4|TRBV4-3|-|-
CASSRRFGGEDEKLFF
TGCGCCAGCAGCCGTAGATTTGGGGGAGAGGATGAAAAACTGTTTTTT
>TRBJ2-5|TRBV28|once|-
CASSSAGEVQETQYF
TGTGCCAGCAGTTCAGCAGGGGAGGTACAAGAGACCCAGTACTTC
>TRBJ1-5|TRBV28|-|-
CASSPDGFNQPQHF
TGTGCCAGCAGCCCCGACGGATTCAATCAGCCCCAGCATTTT
>TRBJ2-6|TRBV5-1|-|-
CASTAGALSGANVLTF
TGCGCCAGCACGGCGGGGGCCCTCTCTGGGGCCAACGTCCTGACTTTC
>TRBJ2-7|TRBV2|-|TRBD2
CASRPTLAGDRSEQYF
TGTGCCAGCAGACCCACCCTAGCGGGGGACAGGAGCGAGCAGTACTTC
>TRBJ1-2|TRBV6-5|-|TRBD1
CASSYATGGNYGYTF
TGTGCCAGCAGTTACGCGACAGGGGGCAACTATGGCTACACCTTC
>TRBJ1-3|TRBV7-2|-|TRBD1
CASSLPGQDYWGGNTIYF
TGTGCCAGCAGCTTACCGGGACAGGACTACTGGGGGGGAAACACCATATATTTT
>TRBJ2-1|TRBV7-2|-|-
CASSPGRIYNEQFF
TGTGCCAGCAGCCCCGGAAGGATCTACAATGAGCAGTTCTTC
>TRBJ1-3|TRBV4-3|-|TRBD1
CASSQASGGSFGNTIYF
TGCGCCAGCAGCCAAGCTTCAGGGGGCAGTTTTGGAAACACCATATATTTT
>TRBJ2-3|TRBV6-1|-|-
CASSEGTSRDTQYF
TGTGCCAGCAGTGAAGGAACTAGCCGGGATACGCAGTATTTT
>TRBJ1-4|TRBV7-7|-|TRBD1
CASSPGGSGEKLFF
TGTGCTAGCAGCCCAGGGGGCAGTGGTGAAAAACTGTTTTTT
>TRBJ2-1|TRBV4-1|-|-
CASSQAIGMDLNEQFF
TGCGCCAGCAGCCAAGCCATCGGGATGGATCTCAATGAGCAGTTCTTC